This T cell receptor beta chain was profiled in a study of T-cell reconstitution after alpha-beta-depleted transplantation in children. Comment on this clonotype: Its antigen remains unknown.

The library targeted TCRbeta and was prepared with unique molecular identifiers. TCRdb reprocessed the PCR reads via MiXCR and lists one record per CDR3 protein. The sample includes around 210,000 distinct CDR3 sequences, approximately 6.9% seen only once; the top ten take 5.5% to 6.5%. Trimming at V came to 1 base and at J to 2 bases, leaving 3 bases not matched to a gene. The CDR3 consists of 16 residues. Germline loops: CDR1 SGHDN, CDR2 FVKESK. Study conclusions and caveats: At around two months after transplant, the alpha-beta T cells were reportedly derived from several hundred expanded clones that came from non-depleted graft cells. Newly produced T cells mostly accounted for T-cell counts and diversity one year post-transplant. At day 60, the high TCRbeta diversity found in some patients originated from recipient T cells and thymic progenitors that had survived.

The receptor was isolated from a boy aged 2 to 9 with acute lymphoblastic leukemia, due to receive a stem cell transplant. The sample was PBMCs, taken before TCRalphabeta/CD19-depleted stem cell transplant. This chain links TRBV14 with TRBJ2-3, with 10 bases that match TRBD2. DNA for the CDR3: TGTGCCAGCAGCCAAGGAAGCGGGAGGGTCACAGATACGCAGTATTTT. Amino acid sequence: CASSQGSGRVTDTQYF.